The 6 T cell receptor beta chains given below trace back to one sample, sequenced in a study of blood T cells in healthy people across ages. Alongside a J-beta primer mix, a sample-barcoded 5' primer served in a second PCR lasting roughly 7 to 11 cycles. In TCRdb, the 5' RACE reads were re-called with MiXCR into one record per CDR3 protein. The sample has about 1.1 million distinct CDR3 sequences; around two fifths are singletons. Sequenced material: blood. The receptors were sampled from a man in his late teens or twenties in good health.

The V call is TRBV5-6, the J call TRBJ2-1; 8 nucleotides agree with TRBD2. Germline V gene lookup returns CDR1 SGHDT and CDR2 YYEEEE. The junction had 12 bases not matched to a gene; V was cut back by 2 bases and J by 5 bases. The CDR3 length is 17 residues. The CDR3 DNA follows: TGTGCCAGCAGCTTTGCGCTTAGCGGGGCCCTGGACAATGAGCAGTTCTTC. Its translation: CASSFALSGALDNEQFF.

In regard to this clonotype: A read error may be the cause here, since a much bigger clone is one base away. The V call is TRBV12-3 or TRBV12-4, the J call TRBJ1-1; the match to TRBD1 covers 9 bases. There are 14 residues in the CDR3. Germline trimming cut 8 bases from V and 4 bases from J; bases unmatched to any gene: 8. CDR3 in amino acids: CASLRTGASTEAFF. DNA for the CDR3: TGTGCCAGCCTACGGACAGGGGCGAGCACTGAAGCTTTCTTT.

This clonotype was counted many times. This rearrangement joins TRBV5-1 to TRBJ1-4, with D possibly TRBD1 on 6 matching bases. V was cut by 4 bases and J by 12 bases, with 10 bases left in between. Germline loops: CDR1 SGHRS, CDR2 YFSETQ. This CDR3 region has 11 residues. The CDR3 region is CASSLQGELFF. The CDR3 bases are TGCGCCAGCAGCCTACAGGGAGAACTGTTTTTT.

This chain connects TRBV7-8 to TRBJ2-1, with TRBD2 as a possible D gene (7 bases). The CDR3 is 14 amino acids. Germline loops: CDR1 SGHVS, CDR2 FQNEAQ. With 5 bases removed from V and 7 bases from J, the gap between germline ends came to 15 bases. CDR3 region: CASSPMAGANEQFF. CDR3 nucleotide sequence: TGTGCCAGCAGCCCGATGGCGGGGGCAAATGAGCAGTTCTTC.

The chain has TRBV5-1 and TRBJ2-7, with TRBD2 as a possible D gene (6 bases). V gave up 4 bases and J gave up 7 bases, with 24 bases separating them. This CDR3 spans 16 amino acids. From germline, CDR1 is SGHRS and CDR2 YFSETQ. CDR3 nucleotide sequence: TGCGCCAGCAGCAATCCCCGACTAGTGAACTCCAATGAGCAGTACTTC. It encodes CASSNPRLVNSNEQYF.

This sequence joins TRBV4-1 and TRBJ2-3; tentatively, D is TRBD1 or TRBD2 (6 bases each). Germline lookup yields CDR1 MGHRA and CDR2 YSYEKL. Trimming took off 4 bases at V and 0 bases at J, with 17 bases between the two ends. The CDR3 contains 17 residues. The CDR3 sequence: CASSLRGGTSSTDTQYF. DNA for the CDR3: TGCGCCAGCAGCCTCCGAGGGGGGACGTCTAGCACAGATACGCAGTATTTT.